These T cell receptor beta chains were read from a single sample in a study of blood T cell repertoires in COVID-19. Some clones are missing from TCRdb's copy, which holds only in-frame ones; the method was immunoSEQ multiplex PCR. Of roughly 150,000 clones in the sample, more than 80% are singletons; the top ten hold 8% to 13%. The sample consisted of peripheral blood. These receptors were obtained from a woman of 80 years or more with acute or convalescent COVID-19. Each CDR3 is given with its conserved first and last residue. Each record gives: V gene, clone size, J gene, D gene, CDR3 DNA, CDR3 protein. D genes are given only for firm matches. Only part of the rows carry a size: once, few, many, or a class if the clone is expanded.

TRBV21-1	-	TRBJ1-5	-	TGTGCCAGCATCCTACCCCGGGACAGGGCGGCCCGGGGGCCCCAGCATTTT	CASILPRDRAARGPQHF
TRBV7-3	-	TRBJ2-6	-	TGTGCCAGCAGCCCCCAGTCTCTCTCTGGGGCCAACGTCCTGACTTTC	CASSPQSLSGANVLTF
TRBV5-1	-	TRBJ2-1	TRBD2	TGCGCCAGCAGCACCGGGACTAGCGGGGGTAATGAGCAGTTCTTC	CASSTGTSGGNEQFF
TRBV9	-	TRBJ2-4	-	TGTGCCAGCAGCGCCTCCTTCGACAGTTTTCTAGCCAAAAACATTCAGTACTTC	CASSASFDSFLAKNIQYF
TRBV5-1	once	TRBJ2-1	-	TGCGCCAGCAGCTTAGGCTCATCCGGGGATGAGCAGTTCTTC	CASSLGSSGDEQFF
TRBV5-1	-	TRBJ2-1	TRBD2	TGCGCCAGCAGCCCGAGCGGGGGCCCTTACAATGAGCAGTTCTTC	CASSPSGGPYNEQFF
TRBV18	-	TRBJ1-3	TRBD1	TGTGCCAGCTCACCGGGACAGCTAAACTCTGGAAACACCATATATTTT	CASSPGQLNSGNTIYF
TRBV3-1/TRBV3-2	-	TRBJ2-7	-	TGTGCCAGCAGCCAAGCGGCAGGCCTCTACTACGAGCAGTACTTC	CASSQAAGLYYEQYF
TRBV3-1/TRBV3-2	-	TRBJ2-7	TRBD2	TGTGCCAGCAGTAGGAGCGGGGTCCGGAACGAGCAGTACTTC	CASSRSGVRNEQYF
TRBV5-6	-	TRBJ1-2	TRBD1	TGTGCCAGCAGCTTGGGAGTCAGAAGGACAGGACTCTACACCTTC	CASSLGVRRTGLYTF
TRBV3-1/TRBV3-2	-	TRBJ1-3	TRBD1	TGTGCCAGCAGCCAGGGCGGGCAGGGGGCCAACACCATATATTTT	CASSQGGQGANTIYF
TRBV24-1	once	TRBJ2-5	TRBD2	TGTGCCACCAGTGATTCCGGAGCGGCGGGGGCCCAGTACTTC	CATSDSGAAGAQYF
TRBV6-2/TRBV6-3	few	TRBJ2-2	-	TGTGCCAGCAGTTTCCCCGAGACAAACACCGGGGAGCTGTTTTTT	CASSFPETNTGELFF
TRBV10-3	-	TRBJ1-1	TRBD1	TGTGCCATCAATCGCGGACAGGGTTCGGGGACTGAAGCTTTCTTT	CAINRGQGSGTEAFF
TRBV18	-	TRBJ2-3	TRBD2	TGTGCCAGCTCACCACTGACCGGGGGGACGGGGGATACGCAGTATTTT	CASSPLTGGTGDTQYF
TRBV12-5	-	TRBJ2-3	-	TGTGCTAGTGGCCCAGGGGCGAGCACAGATACGCAGTATTTT	CASGPGASTDTQYF
TRBV5-8	once	TRBJ1-6	TRBD1	TGTGCCAGCAGCTTGGACTCGGGGACAGGGGGTAATTCACCCCTCCACTTT	CASSLDSGTGGNSPLHF
TRBV19	-	TRBJ1-4	-	TGTGCCAGTAGTAATTCAGGGCACGAAAAACTGTTTTTT	CASSNSGHEKLFF
TRBV6-6	-	TRBJ1-3	-	TGTGCCAGCAGTCTCGAAGGCGGCTCTGGAAACACCATATATTTT	CASSLEGGSGNTIYF
TRBV30	-	TRBJ1-3	-	TGTGCCTGGAGCAATTCTGCTACAGGGTCTGGAAACACCATATATTTT	CAWSNSATGSGNTIYF
TRBV27	-	TRBJ2-6	-	TGTGCCAGCAGTTGGGGCCCAAAGTATGAGCTGGTCCCTGGGGCCAACGTCCTGACTTTC	CASSWGPKYELVPGANVLTF
TRBV27	-	TRBJ1-1	TRBD1	TGTGCCAGCAGTTTATCCTTACGGGACAGGGGGCGTGACACTGAAGCTTTCTTT	CASSLSLRDRGRDTEAFF
TRBV2	-	TRBJ1-1	-	TGTGCCAGCCTGGCTCAGCGGGGGGGGACTGAAGCTTTCTTT	CASLAQRGGTEAFF
TRBV12-3/TRBV12-4	-	TRBJ1-5	TRBD1	TGTGCCAGCAGTAGACAGGGGAATCAGCCCCAGCATTTT	CASSRQGNQPQHF